A selection of T cell receptor beta chains follows, all from one sample in a study of OX40 agonist ivuxolimab in advanced cancers. The method was immunoSEQ multiplex PCR; TCRdb's version includes in-frame clones alone and lacks a portion of them. This table holds around 90,000 clones, 80% to 90% found once. Sequencing was performed on CD4+ or CD8+ T cells sorted from blood, taken in a trial of the OX40 agonist ivuxolimab. Source of these receptors: an adult with an advanced solid tumor such as melanoma, head and neck, liver or kidney cancer. The CDR3 runs from the conserved cysteine through the conserved F or W. Fields, in order: D gene, V gene, clone size, J gene, CDR3 DNA, CDR3 protein. D genes are given only for firm matches. Clone size is shown for a subset of rows, as once, few, many or a class of expanded clone.

-,TRBV7-9,-,TRBJ2-1,TGTGCCCATACCGTAGTGGGATATAACAATGAGCAGTTCTTC,CAHTVVGYNNEQFF
-,TRBV10-3,-,TRBJ1-2,TGTGCCATCTACGGAGGGGCCCTCGGGAGTGGTGGCTACACCTTC,CAIYGGALGSGGYTF
TRBD1,TRBV7-9,-,TRBJ1-5,TGTGCCAGCAGCTCGTCGACAGGGGGCGACAATCAGCCCCAGCATTTT,CASSSSTGGDNQPQHF
TRBD2,TRBV30,-,TRBJ2-7,TGTGCCTGGAGTGATGGCGGGAGCTCCTACGAGCAGTACTTC,CAWSDGGSSYEQYF
-,TRBV7-6,-,TRBJ2-2,TGTGCCAGCAGCTTAGCGGGACTGGCGAACACCGGGGAGCTGTTTTTT,CASSLAGLANTGELFF
TRBD1,TRBV27,once,TRBJ2-2,TGTGCCAGCAGTTCAACAGGGGGAAACACCGGGGAGCTGTTTTTT,CASSSTGGNTGELFF
-,TRBV11-3,-,TRBJ2-2,TGTGCCAGCAGCTTAGGACTCGAGCAAACGGGGGAGCTGTTTTTT,CASSLGLEQTGELFF
-,TRBV7-9,-,TRBJ1-2,TGTGCCAGCAGCCTGCAGGGTTTAGGACTTTATGGCTACACCTTC,CASSLQGLGLYGYTF
-,TRBV6-5,once,TRBJ2-7,TGTGCCAGCACCTCTGGAGCAACCGAGCAGTACTTC,CASTSGATEQYF
TRBD1,TRBV5-1,-,TRBJ2-7,TGCGCCAGCAGCCCCGGGGACAGGGGGGGCTACGAGCAGTACTTC,CASSPGDRGGYEQYF
-,TRBV9,-,TRBJ1-4,TGTGCCAGCAGCACAAGGGGGGCAACTAATGAAAAACTGTTTTTT,CASSTRGATNEKLFF
-,TRBV30,-,TRBJ1-1,TGTGCCTGGAGTACCAGTACGGCTTTCTTT,CAWSTSTAFF
-,TRBV9,few,TRBJ2-2,TGTGCCAGCAGCCCATCCTTGGGCCCCACCGGGGAGCTGTTTTTT,CASSPSLGPTGELFF
-,TRBV4-1,few,TRBJ1-5,TGCGCCAGCAGCCAGACATCTCTGGGCAATCAGCCCCAGCATTTT,CASSQTSLGNQPQHF
-,TRBV6-6,-,TRBJ2-7,TGTGCCAGCAGTTACAGGGACTCCACCTACGAGCAGTACTTC,CASSYRDSTYEQYF
TRBD1,TRBV28,-,TRBJ1-5,TGTGCCAGCCGAATTGACAGGGTGGGGAATCAGCCCCAGCATTTT,CASRIDRVGNQPQHF
-,TRBV5-8,-,TRBJ2-7,TGTGCCAGCAGCCCCAGACAGCTAGGAAACTCCTACGAGCAGTACTTC,CASSPRQLGNSYEQYF
-,TRBV9,-,TRBJ1-1,TGTGCCAGCAGCGCCCAAACTCAGGTATTGAACACTGAAGCTTTCTTT,CASSAQTQVLNTEAFF
-,TRBV4-1,-,TRBJ2-7,TGCGCCAGCAGCCAAGAATTTCCGGGACACTCCTACGAGCAGTACTTC,CASSQEFPGHSYEQYF
-,TRBV11-2,-,TRBJ1-5,TGTGCCAGCAGCTTACAGGGGAATAGCAATCAGCCCCAGCATTTT,CASSLQGNSNQPQHF
TRBD2,TRBV6-6,-,TRBJ2-2,TGTGCCATTCAGGGACTAGCGGATTACACCGGGGAGCTGTTTTTT,CAIQGLADYTGELFF
-,TRBV11-2,-,TRBJ1-2,TGTGCCAGCAGCTTAAATCCGGACTATGGCTACACCTTC,CASSLNPDYGYTF
TRBD1,TRBV10-3,once,TRBJ1-4,TGTGCCATCAGCCCGGGACAGGGGATTACTAATGAAAAACTGTTTTTT,CAISPGQGITNEKLFF
-,TRBV9,-,TRBJ2-3,TGTGCCAGCAGCGTAGCTTGGACAGATACGCAGTATTTT,CASSVAWTDTQYF
-,TRBV29-1,-,TRBJ2-4,TGCAGCGTTGAGTCGGCCCCGCCCAAAAACATTCAGTACTTC,CSVESAPPKNIQYF
TRBD2,TRBV11-3,-,TRBJ2-4,TGTGCCAGCAGCTTAGTCCCAGATAGCGGGAGAAACATTCAGTACTTC,CASSLVPDSGRNIQYF
-,TRBV7-2,-,TRBJ1-1,TGTGCCAGCAGCGCGTTTCAGAACACTGAAGCTTTCTTT,CASSAFQNTEAFF
-,TRBV4-1,once,TRBJ2-1,TGCGCCAGCAGCCGGTGGTCAGGTGATGCCCGAATTAACCTCGGACCTATAGGTGAGCAGTTCTTC,CASSRWSGDARINLGPIGEQFF
-,TRBV6-4,-,TRBJ2-2,TGTGCCAGCAGTGACTCCCGGCCCGGGGAGCTGTTTTTT,CASSDSRPGELFF
-,TRBV29-1,-,TRBJ2-7,TGCAGCGTGACCCCGAACACATACGTCTCCGAGCAGTACTTC,CSVTPNTYVSEQYF
TRBD2,TRBV4-1,-,TRBJ2-1,TGCGCCAGCAGCCTCGGACTAGCGCGGTACAATGAGCAGTTCTTC,CASSLGLARYNEQFF
-,TRBV4-1,-,TRBJ2-7,TGCGCCAGCAGATCGGACGCCCGTCCCGAGCAGTACTTC,CASRSDARPEQYF
-,TRBV27,-,TRBJ2-1,TGTGCCAGCAGTGGCCCCCATGAGCAGTTCTTC,CASSGPHEQFF
TRBD2,TRBV27,-,TRBJ2-7,TGTGCCAGCAGTTTAAAAGCGGGAGTATCCGAGCAGTACTTC,CASSLKAGVSEQYF
TRBD2,TRBV13,-,TRBJ2-1,TGTGCCAGCAGCTTACACGGGAGGAACCCAAACCTACAGAATGAGCAGTTCTTC,CASSLHGRNPNLQNEQFF
TRBD2,TRBV13,-,TRBJ2-1,TGTGCCAGCAGCTCTCTGGAGACTAGCGGGAGGTATAAGGGGTACAATGAGCAGTTCTTC,CASSSLETSGRYKGYNEQFF
-,TRBV6-5,-,TRBJ2-1,TGTGCCAGCAGGTCCCAGGGCGGATTTCGCAATGAGCAGTTCTTC,CASRSQGGFRNEQFF
TRBD2,TRBV9,-,TRBJ2-1,TGTGCCAGCAGCGTAGGGCCTAGCGGCGGGCACAATGAGCAGTTCTTC,CASSVGPSGGHNEQFF
-,TRBV19,-,TRBJ2-3,TGTGCCAGTAGGGGCGCTAGCACAGATACGCAGTATTTT,CASRGASTDTQYF
TRBD1,TRBV2,-,TRBJ2-7,TGTGCCAGCAGTTCCCCCGGGACAGGAAGCTCCTACGAGCAGTACTTC,CASSSPGTGSSYEQYF
TRBD1,TRBV7-6,-,TRBJ1-3,TGTGCCAGCAGCCCTGATACCTTTAGACAGGGTCCTGGAAACACCATATATTTT,CASSPDTFRQGPGNTIYF
-,TRBV4-1,once,TRBJ1-1,TGCGCCAGCAGCCAAGATGGGCCAGGGTACACTGAAGCTTTCTTT,CASSQDGPGYTEAFF
-,TRBV19,-,TRBJ2-7,TGTGCCAGTAGTATAGAGGGGGACTCAGCAAGGTACGAGCAGTACTTC,CASSIEGDSARYEQYF
TRBD1,TRBV6-1,-,TRBJ1-4,TGTGCCAGCATCGGACAGGGGGTCGAAAAACTGTTTTTT,CASIGQGVEKLFF
-,TRBV27,-,TRBJ1-1,TGTGCCAGCAGTCACAACACTGAAGCTTTCTTT,CASSHNTEAFF
-,TRBV28,-,TRBJ2-7,TGTGCCAGCAGGGAAGCGCTTAGGGACTACGAGCAGTACTTC,CASREALRDYEQYF
-,TRBV29-1,-,TRBJ2-7,TGCAGCGTCCCAGGGACCGGCCACGAGCAGTACTTC,CSVPGTGHEQYF
-,TRBV27,-,TRBJ2-1,TGTGCCAGCAGCCCCGCTAGCTCCTACAATGAGCAGTTCTTC,CASSPASSYNEQFF
-,TRBV27,-,TRBJ1-2,TGTGCCAGCAGTCCAGGACGGAGCTATGGCTACACCTTC,CASSPGRSYGYTF
-,TRBV27,-,TRBJ1-2,TGTGCCAGCAGTTTAAAGGATGGGGGCCTCTATGGCTACACCTTC,CASSLKDGGLYGYTF
TRBD2,TRBV5-1,-,TRBJ2-1,TGCGCCAGCAGCCAAAGACTAGCGGGATCGTCGAATGAGCAGTTCTTC,CASSQRLAGSSNEQFF
TRBD1,TRBV2,-,TRBJ2-7,TGTGCCCTCAGGGGGACCTACGAGCAGTACTTC,CALRGTYEQYF
-,TRBV21-1,-,TRBJ2-7,TGTGCCAGCAGCAAAGGGGGGGAGAGGCCCTACGAGCAGTACTTC,CASSKGGERPYEQYF
-,TRBV28,-,TRBJ2-3,TGTGCCAGCCGATCTAGCCGGCAGGGTTACACAGATACGCAGTATTTT,CASRSSRQGYTDTQYF
-,TRBV9,-,TRBJ1-3,TGTGCCAGCAGCGGAGCTCCCTGGGAGATAGGAAACACCATATATTTT,CASSGAPWEIGNTIYF
-,TRBV11-3,once,TRBJ2-5,TGTGCCAGCAGCTTAGACCTCACAGAACAAGAGACCCAGTACTTC,CASSLDLTEQETQYF
TRBD1,TRBV7-9,-,TRBJ2-5,TGTGCCAGCAGCCGTGGACAGGGTACTCAAGAGACCCAGTACTTC,CASSRGQGTQETQYF